This T cell receptor beta chain was profiled in a study of T cells in Graves' hyperthyroidism and ophthalmopathy. The wider study: The authors collected peripheral blood at initial diagnosis, before any treatment.

TCR beta CDR3 regions were amplified from RNA transcripts. The HTBI primer set served for first-round RT-PCR of the TCR CDR3. TCRdb fed the multiplex PCR reads into MiXCR, producing one record per CDR3 protein. The sample holds roughly 420,000 distinct CDR3 sequences, approximately 13% seen once. The study, taken as a whole, reports: Researchers found most expanded thyroid clonotypes above 0.001 in blood as well.

Stability of Graves' hyperthyroidism was defined as absent ophthalmopathy progression within 18 months. A patient was excluded if there was uncontrolled infection, other autoimmune disease, pregnancy or lactation. The CDR3 length is 14 residues. Germline assignment: CDR1 PRHDT and CDR2 FYEKMQ (reference sequence). The V and J ends lost 5 bases and 2 bases respectively, with 13 bases between them. This clonotype was seen many times. Its target is not known. The chain links TRBV13 to TRBJ2-7; no clear D. Sequencing used blood. This TCR was sampled from a young woman with Graves' hyperthyroidism. Here the CDR3 DNA reads TGTGCCAGCAGCCCGACGGACCATCCCTACGAGCAGTACTTC. It codes for CASSPTDHPYEQYF.